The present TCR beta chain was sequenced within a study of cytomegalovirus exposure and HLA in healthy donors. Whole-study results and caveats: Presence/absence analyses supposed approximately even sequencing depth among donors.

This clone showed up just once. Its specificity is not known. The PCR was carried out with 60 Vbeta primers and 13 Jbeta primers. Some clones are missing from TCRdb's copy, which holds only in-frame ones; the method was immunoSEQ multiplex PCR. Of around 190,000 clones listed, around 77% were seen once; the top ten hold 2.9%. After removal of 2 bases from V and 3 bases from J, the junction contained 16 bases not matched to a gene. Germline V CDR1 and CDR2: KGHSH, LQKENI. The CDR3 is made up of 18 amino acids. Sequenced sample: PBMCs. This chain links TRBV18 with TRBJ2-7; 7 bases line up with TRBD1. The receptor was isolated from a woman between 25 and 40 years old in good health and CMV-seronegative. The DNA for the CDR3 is TGTGCCAGCTCACCAAATCGACAGACAGGGATAGGCCTCTACGAGCAGTACTTC. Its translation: CASSPNRQTGIGLYEQYF.